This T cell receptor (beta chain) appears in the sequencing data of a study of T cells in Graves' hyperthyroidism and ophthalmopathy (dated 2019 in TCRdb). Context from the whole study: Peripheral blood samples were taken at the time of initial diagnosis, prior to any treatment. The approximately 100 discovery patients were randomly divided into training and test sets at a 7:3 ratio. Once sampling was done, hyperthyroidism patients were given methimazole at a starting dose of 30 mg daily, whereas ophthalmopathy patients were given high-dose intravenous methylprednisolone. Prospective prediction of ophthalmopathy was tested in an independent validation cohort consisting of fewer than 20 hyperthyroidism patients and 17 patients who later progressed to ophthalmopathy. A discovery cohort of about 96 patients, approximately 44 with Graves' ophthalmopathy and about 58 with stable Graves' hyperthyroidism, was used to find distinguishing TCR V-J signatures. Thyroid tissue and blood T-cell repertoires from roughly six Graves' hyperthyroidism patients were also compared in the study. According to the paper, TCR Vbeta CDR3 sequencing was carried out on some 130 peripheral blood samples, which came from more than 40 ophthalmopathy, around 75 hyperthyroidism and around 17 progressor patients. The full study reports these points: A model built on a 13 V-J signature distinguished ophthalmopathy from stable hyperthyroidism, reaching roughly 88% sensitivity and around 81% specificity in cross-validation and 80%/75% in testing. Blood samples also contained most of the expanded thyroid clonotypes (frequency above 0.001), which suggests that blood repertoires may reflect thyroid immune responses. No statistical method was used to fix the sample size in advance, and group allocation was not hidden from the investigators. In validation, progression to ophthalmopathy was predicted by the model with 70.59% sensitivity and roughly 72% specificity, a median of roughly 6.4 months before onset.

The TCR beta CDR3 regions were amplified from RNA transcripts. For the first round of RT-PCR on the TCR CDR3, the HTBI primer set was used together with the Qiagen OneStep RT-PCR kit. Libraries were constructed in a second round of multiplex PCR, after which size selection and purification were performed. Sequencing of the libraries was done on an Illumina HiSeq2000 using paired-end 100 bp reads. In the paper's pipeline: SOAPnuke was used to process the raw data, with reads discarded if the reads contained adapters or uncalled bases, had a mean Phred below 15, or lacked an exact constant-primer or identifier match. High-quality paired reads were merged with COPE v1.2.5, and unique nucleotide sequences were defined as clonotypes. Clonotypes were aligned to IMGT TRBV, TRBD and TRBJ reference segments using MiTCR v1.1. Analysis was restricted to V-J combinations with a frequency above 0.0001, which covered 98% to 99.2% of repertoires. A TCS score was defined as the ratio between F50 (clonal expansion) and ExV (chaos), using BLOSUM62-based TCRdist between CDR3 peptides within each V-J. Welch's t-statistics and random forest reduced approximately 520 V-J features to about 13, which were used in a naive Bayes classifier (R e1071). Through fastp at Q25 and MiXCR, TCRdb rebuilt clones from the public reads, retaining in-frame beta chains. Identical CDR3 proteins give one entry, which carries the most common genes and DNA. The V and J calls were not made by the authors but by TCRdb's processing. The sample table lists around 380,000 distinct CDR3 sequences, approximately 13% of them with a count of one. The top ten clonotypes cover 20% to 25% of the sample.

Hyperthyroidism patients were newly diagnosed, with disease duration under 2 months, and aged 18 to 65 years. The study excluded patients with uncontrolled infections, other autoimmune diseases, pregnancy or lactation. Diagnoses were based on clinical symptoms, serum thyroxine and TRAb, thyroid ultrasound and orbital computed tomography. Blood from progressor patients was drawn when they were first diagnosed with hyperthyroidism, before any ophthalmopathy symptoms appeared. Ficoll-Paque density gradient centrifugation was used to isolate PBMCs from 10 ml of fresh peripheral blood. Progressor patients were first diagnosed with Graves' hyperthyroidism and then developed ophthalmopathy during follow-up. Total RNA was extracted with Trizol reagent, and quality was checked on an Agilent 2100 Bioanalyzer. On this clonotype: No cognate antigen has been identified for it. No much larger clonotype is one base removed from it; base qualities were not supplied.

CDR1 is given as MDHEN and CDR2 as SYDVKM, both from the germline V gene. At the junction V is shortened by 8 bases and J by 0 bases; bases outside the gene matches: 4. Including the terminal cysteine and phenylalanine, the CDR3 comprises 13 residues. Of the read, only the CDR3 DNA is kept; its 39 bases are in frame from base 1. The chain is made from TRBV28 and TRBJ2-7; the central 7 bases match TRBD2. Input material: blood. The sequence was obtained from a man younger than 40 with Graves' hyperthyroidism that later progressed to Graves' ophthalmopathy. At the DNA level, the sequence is TGTGCCAGCGTGGGGGGGAGCTCCTACGAGCAGTACTTC. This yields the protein CASVGGSSYEQYF.